This entry lists 16 T cell receptor beta chains sequenced from one sample in a study of blood T cell repertoires in COVID-19. Some clones are missing from TCRdb's copy, which holds only in-frame ones; the method was immunoSEQ multiplex PCR. The repertoire includes around 300,000 clones, around 90% of them detected once, and around 0.96% sits in the top ten. Sample: peripheral blood. Receptors originate from a woman aged 35 to 49 with COVID-19, enrolled during active disease.

V and J are TRBV4-2 and TRBJ1-1, with TRBD1 matching over 9 bases. Unmatched junction bases numbered 5, after V lost 4 bases and J lost 2 bases. This CDR3 has 15 residues. Germline V lookup: CDR1 LGHNA, CDR2 YNFKEQ. The CDR3 DNA is TGTGCCAGCAGCCGCCCGACAGGGGGAAACACTGAAGCTTTCTTT. Encoded protein: CASSRPTGGNTEAFF.

The V call is TRBV15, the J call TRBJ2-2; D is unresolved. Trimming pared 5 bases from V and 3 bases from J, leaving 16 bases between. The CDR3 extends over 16 amino acids. Germline CDR1 LNHNV, CDR2 YYDKDF (reference sequence). The CDR3 is CATSDELSFDTGELFF. The CDR3 region has the DNA TGTGCCACCAGCGATGAACTTAGCTTCGACACCGGGGAGCTGTTTTTT.

The rearrangement uses TRBV4-3 and TRBJ2-1; TRBD2 matches at 8 bases. V lost 6 bases, J lost 4 bases, and 5 bases stayed unmatched. The germline V gene encodes CDR1 LGHNA and CDR2 YSLEER. The CDR3 has 14 amino acids. The CDR3 region is CASRGGGRYNEQFF. CDR3 bases: TGCGCCAGCAGGGGCGGGGGGCGTTACAATGAGCAGTTCTTC.

The chain has TRBV30 and TRBJ1-6; TRBD1 matches at 8 bases. Per germline, CDR1 GTSNPN and CDR2 SVGIG (reference sequence). This CDR3 is built from 13 residues. The CDR3, as DNA: TGTACAGCCGGACAGGGTTCTAATTCACCCCTCCACTTT. Translation: CTAGQGSNSPLHF.

This clone was seen only once. CDR3 in DNA: TGCGCCAGCAGCCAAGACTACGGCAGGGAAAAACTGTTTTTT. Amino acids: CASSQDYGREKLFF. This chain connects TRBV4-3 to TRBJ1-4; D unclear. Looked up from germline, CDR1 is LGHNA and CDR2 is YSLEER. The CDR3 contains 14 residues. The ends were cut back, 0 bases at V and 8 bases at J, with 10 bases in the middle.

The gene calls are TRBV10-2 and TRBJ1-1, with D perhaps TRBD1 (6 bases). CDR3 size: 12 residues. Trimming took off 3 bases at V and 11 bases at J, with 13 bases between the two ends. Germline-derived CDR1 and CDR2 are WSHSY and SAAADI. CDR3 amino acids: CASSEQGMEAFF. The CDR3 DNA is TGCGCCAGCAGTGAACAGGGAATGGAGGCTTTCTTT.

The CDR3 DNA reads TGTGCCAGCAGCTTAATCAGGGACAGAATACTCTCCTACGAGCAGTACTTC. Protein sequence: CASSLIRDRILSYEQYF. The genes are TRBV7-3 and TRBJ2-7, with TRBD1 identical over 7 bases. The CDR3 length is 17 residues. Looked up from germline, CDR1 is SGHTA and CDR2 is FQGTGA. V shed 1 base, J shed 0 bases, and the junction held 9 bases outside the gene matches.

The rearrangement joins TRBV7-2 to TRBJ1-1, with no clear D. Germline CDR1 and CDR2: SGHTA and FQGNSA. The CDR3 has 13 residues. Trimming took off 3 bases at V and 0 bases at J, with 5 bases between the two ends. CDR3 in DNA: TGTGCCAGCAGCTTCCGGGTGAACACTGAAGCTTTCTTT. Amino acid sequence: CASSFRVNTEAFF. Together with reference TRBV7-2 and TRBJ1-1, the CDR3 gives the full variable domain: GAGVSQSPSNKVTEKGKDVELRCDPISGHTALYWYRQSLGQGLEFLIYFQGNSAPDKSGLPSDRFSAERTGGSVSTLTIQRTQQEDSAVYLCASSFRVNTEAFFGQGTRLTVV.

The J gene is TRBJ2-5, the V gene TRBV27; possibly TRBD2 for D (6 bases). The CDR3 contains 16 residues. Germline V CDR1 and CDR2: MNHEY, SMNVEV (reference sequence). V dropped 3 bases and J dropped 2 bases, with 16 bases sitting between them. In DNA, the CDR3 is TGTGCCAGCAGTTTCGGAAGCGGGTTCTCTCAAGAGACCCAGTACTTC. As protein: CASSFGSGFSQETQYF.

This chain connects TRBV7-6 to TRBJ1-6, with no clear D. The V gene's germline CDR1 is SGHVS and CDR2 FNYEAQ. The CDR3 runs 15 residues. Between the trimmed V and J ends, which lost 1 base and 4 bases, there was a span of 8 bases. The CDR3 sequence: CASSLGGSYNSPLHF. The CDR3 region has the DNA TGTGCCAGCAGCTTAGGAGGCAGTTATAATTCACCCCTCCACTTT.

This chain links TRBV6-2 or TRBV6-3 with TRBJ2-1; perhaps TRBD1 as D (6 bases). The germline V and J ends were trimmed by 2 bases and 10 bases, with 12 bases remaining between them. CDR3 length: 13 residues. Germline CDR1 MNHEY, CDR2 SVGEGT. The CDR3 DNA reads as TGTGCCAGCAGTTACACGTGGACAGTCGAGCAGTTCTTC. It yields the protein CASSYTWTVEQFF.

In its sample, this clone was seen a few times. J is TRBJ1-5 and V is TRBV19, with 9 bases identical to TRBD1. After removal of 3 bases from V and 5 bases from J, the junction contained 5 bases not matched to a gene. The CDR3 sequence is 15 residues long. Germline loops: CDR1 LNHDA, CDR2 SQIVND (reference sequence). This CDR3 is CASSIDRGADQPQHF. The CDR3 DNA reads TGTGCCAGTAGTATTGACAGGGGGGCGGATCAGCCCCAGCATTTT.

The chain joins TRBV14 to TRBJ1-2; maybe TRBD1 (6 bases). V dropped 3 bases and J dropped 0 bases, with 14 bases sitting between them. Germline V gene lookup returns CDR1 SGHDN and CDR2 FVKESK. The CDR3 totals 16 residues. CDR3 DNA: TGTGCCAGCAGCCACAAGGACAGACCGTCTAACTATGGCTACACCTTC. The encoded protein is CASSHKDRPSNYGYTF.

The chain employs TRBV29-1 and TRBJ2-2; 7 positions agree with TRBD2. V lost 6 bases, J lost 5 bases, and 3 bases stayed unmatched. The germline gives CDR1 SQVTM, CDR2 ANQGSEA. This CDR3 has 12 amino acids. CDR3 bases: TGCAGCGTGCGGGAGAGTACCGGGGAGCTGTTTTTT. It yields the protein CSVRESTGELFF.

The chain uses TRBV14 and TRBJ1-2, with D possibly TRBD1 on 6 matching bases. The CDR3 is 18 residues long. V was clipped by 2 bases and J by 6 bases, with 25 bases between them. The germline CDR1 and CDR2 sequences are SGHDN and FVKESK. The CDR3 reads CASSQSPLPLTGTNGYTF. The CDR3 nucleotides are TGTGCCAGCAGCCAATCACCTCTCCCACTTACAGGGACAAATGGCTACACCTTC.

This chain uses TRBV4-3 with TRBJ2-3, with 8 bases identical to TRBD2. This CDR3 is built from 17 residues. The germline V gene has CDR1 LGHNA and CDR2 YSLEER. The V segment lost 0 bases and the J segment 1 base; nucleotides outside the gene matches: 6. The chain's CDR3 is CASSQDGSGIRTDTQYF. CDR3 DNA sequence: TGCGCCAGCAGCCAAGATGGTAGCGGGATTCGCACAGATACGCAGTATTTT.